One sample yielded the 20 T cell receptor beta chains listed below, sequenced in a study of T-cell memory formation after mild COVID-19 (dated by TCRdb to the early 2020s). Libraries came from 5' RACE. TCRdb names Illumina NovaSeq 6000 as the instrument used. The public reads were run again by TCRdb, first through fastp at Q25 and then through MiXCR, and only productive beta chains were kept. Merged by CDR3 protein, the rows form single entries marked with the most common genes and DNA. The sample table contains about 410,000 distinct CDR3 sequences; only one count was recorded for 18% of them. In total, the top ten clones hold 20% to 25% of the sample. What was sequenced was PBMCs or a T cell subset sorted from them (not recorded which). The receptors were sampled from a man between 18 and 35 years old who had mild COVID-19 (a few samples of this study predate the infection). The sample titles of this study are shuffled in the database, so cell type and time point are left out; the donor was told from shared clones.

This clonotype occurred a few times. The chain uses TRBV4-3 and TRBJ2-7; D possibly corresponds to TRBD2 (6 bases). Germline V gene data show CDR1 as LGHNA and CDR2 as YSLEER. The CDR3 covers 16 residues. V was pared by 0 bases and J by 6 bases, with 18 bases between. CDR3 bases: TGCGCCAGCAGCCAAGATGGGGGGAAGTTAATCTCCGAGCAGTACTTC. Translation gives CASSQDGGKLISEQYF.

This clonotype was seen only a few times. The gene calls are TRBV4-3 and TRBJ2-3, with D hard to call. V was shortened by 4 bases and J by 1 base, with 9 bases between the two germline ends. Germline V gives CDR1 LGHNA, CDR2 YSLEER. The CDR3 has 14 amino acids. The CDR3 is CASSRMTRTDTQYF. The CDR3 DNA is TGCGCCAGCAGCCGCATGACTCGCACAGATACGCAGTATTTT.

The genes are TRBV19 and TRBJ1-2; the match to TRBD1 covers 7 bases. The CDR3 is 15 residues long. Trimming cost V 0 bases and J 0 bases; bases outside gene matches: 1. Germline CDR1 reads LNHDA; CDR2 reads SQIVND (reference sequence). Here the CDR3 DNA reads TGTGCCAGTAGTATAGAGGGGACAGCTAACTATGGCTACACCTTC. Encoded protein: CASSIEGTANYGYTF.

The CDR3 DNA reads TGTGCCAGCAGCTGGTCAGGGGATCCCAATTCACCCCTCCACTTT. Translating it yields CASSWSGDPNSPLHF. The V gene is TRBV5-5, the J gene TRBJ1-6; D possibly corresponds to TRBD1 (6 bases). The ends were cut back, 3 bases at V and 7 bases at J, with 14 bases in the middle. Germline-derived CDR1 and CDR2 are SGHKS and YYEKEE (reference sequence). CDR3 length: 15 amino acids.

The chain joins TRBV28 to TRBJ1-6, with D possibly being TRBD1 (5 bases). Germline V gene data show CDR1 as MDHEN and CDR2 as SYDVKM. There are 15 residues in the CDR3. Between the trimmed V and J ends, which lost 3 bases and 13 bases, there was a span of 19 bases. The CDR3 DNA reads as TGTGCCAGCAGTTTTATGGGACCCGGAGTTAGCCCCCTCCACTTT. It encodes CASSFMGPGVSPLHF.

This clonotype was seen more than once but under ten times. V gene TRBV6-5 combines with J gene TRBJ1-5; TRBD1 might be the D (6 bases). The V gene lost 6 bases and the J gene lost 7 bases, with 16 bases spanning the gap. Germline values: CDR1 MNHEY, CDR2 SVGAGI. The CDR3 runs to 14 residues. The CDR3 reads CASSRAGVEQPQHF. The CDR3 nucleotides read TGTGCCAGCAGCCGCGCAGGGGTAGAACAGCCCCAGCATTTT.

V usage is TRBV5-1 and J usage is TRBJ1-4; 8 bases are a match to TRBD1. Trimming cost V 4 bases and J 5 bases; bases outside gene matches: 4. CDR3 length: 14 amino acids. The germline V gene encodes CDR1 SGHRS and CDR2 YFSETQ. In DNA, the CDR3 is TGCGCCAGCAGCGGAACAGGGGGGAATGAAAAACTGTTTTTT. Translated, it gives CASSGTGGNEKLFF. Combining the CDR3 with reference TRBV5-1 and TRBJ1-4 gives the whole variable domain KAGVTQTPRYLIKTRGQQVTLSCSPISGHRSVSWYQQTPGQGLQFLFEYFSETQRNKGNFPGRFSGRQFSNSRSEMNVSTLELGDSALYLCASSGTGGNEKLFFGSGTQLSVL.

This chain joins TRBV4-2 and TRBJ2-5; TRBD1 might be the D (7 bases). V was shortened by 4 bases and J by 0 bases, with 12 bases between the two germline ends. Germline CDR1 reads LGHNA; CDR2 reads YNFKEQ. CDR3 length: 15 amino acids. The CDR3 region has the DNA TGTGCCAGCAGCCGGCAGGGGGGATACCAAGAGACCCAGTACTTC. Encoded protein: CASSRQGGYQETQYF.

The chain carries TRBV9 and TRBJ2-5; tentatively, D is TRBD2 (7 bases). CDR3 length equals 17 residues. Germline loops: CDR1 SGDLS, CDR2 YYNGEE. The ends were cut back, 0 bases at V and 4 bases at J, with 19 bases in the middle. The CDR3 coding sequence is TGTGCCAGCAGCGTAGGGGAGGGCGGGACACGTCGAGAGACCCAGTACTTC. Translation: CASSVGEGGTRRETQYF.

Only a few counts were recorded for this clonotype. CDR3 loop: CASSPYPWQGTSYNEQFF. The CDR3 DNA reads TGTGCCAGCAGCCCTTACCCCTGGCAGGGGACTTCCTACAATGAGCAGTTCTTC. The chain uses TRBV7-7 and TRBJ2-1, with D perhaps given as TRBD1 or TRBD2 (6 bases each). V was cut by 5 bases and J by 1 base, with 21 bases left in between. CDR1 is SSHAT, CDR2 FNYEAQ, per germline (reference sequence). The CDR3 has 18 amino acids.

This clonotype came up many times. The J gene is TRBJ2-7, the V gene TRBV7-9; D is possibly TRBD1 (5 bases). Between the trimmed V and J ends, which lost 1 base and 3 bases, there was a span of 13 bases. This CDR3 comprises 15 residues. Germline V lookup: CDR1 SEHNR, CDR2 FQNEAQ (reference sequence). CDR3 residues: CASSLEAGRRYEQYF. In DNA form, the CDR3 reads TGTGCCAGCAGCTTAGAGGCAGGGCGACGCTACGAGCAGTACTTC.

The CDR3 loop is CASSDLRARGDYGYTF. The CDR3 nucleotides are TGTGCCAGCAGCGACCTACGGGCCCGGGGGGACTATGGCTACACCTTC. V and J are TRBV7-9 and TRBJ1-2; tentatively, D is TRBD1 (5 bases). The V end lost 5 bases, the J end lost 3 bases, and 19 bases lay between the germline ends. The germline V gene encodes CDR1 SEHNR and CDR2 FQNEAQ (reference sequence). CDR3 size: 16 residues. The complete variable domain, with remaining parts taken from reference TRBV7-9 and TRBJ1-2, reads DTGVSQNPRHKITKRGQNVTFRCDPISEHNRLYWYRQTLGQGPEFLTYFQNEAQLEKSRLLSDRFSAERPKGSFSTLEIQRTEQGDSAMYLCASSDLRARGDYGYTFGSGTRLTVV.

V and J are TRBV4-1 and TRBJ1-2; D possibly corresponds to TRBD1 (6 bases). Germline V lookup: CDR1 MGHRA, CDR2 YSYEKL. Trimming cost V 2 bases and J 8 bases, with 21 bases left between them. The length of the CDR3 is 16 residues. For the CDR3, the DNA is TGCGCCAGCAGCCAACCCAGTGATGACAGGATGAGGGGCTACACCTTC. Protein: CASSQPSDDRMRGYTF.

The CDR3 region is CASSLAGAEAFF. CDR3 coding DNA: TGTGCCAGCAGCTTAGCGGGCGCTGAAGCTTTCTTT. V usage is TRBV7-3 and J usage is TRBJ1-1; unclear D gene. The CDR3 covers 12 residues. From germline, CDR1 is SGHTA and CDR2 FQGTGA. V was clipped by 2 bases and J by 6 bases, with 7 bases between them.

At least ten counts were recorded for this clonotype. The V gene is TRBV7-9, the J gene TRBJ1-2, with D uncertain. Germline assignment: CDR1 SEHNR and CDR2 FQNEAQ (reference sequence). The CDR3 spans 11 residues. With 6 bases removed from V and 12 bases from J, the gap between germline ends came to 14 bases. This chain's CDR3 is CASRPPEVHTF. For the CDR3, the DNA is TGTGCCAGCAGACCCCCCGAGGTCCACACCTTC.

This clonotype has just a few counts. CDR3 in DNA: TGCGCCAGCAGCCAAGATACTCGTGGGGGATTAGTTGACACTGAAGCTTTCTTT. Residues: CASSQDTRGGLVDTEAFF. V and J are TRBV4-1 and TRBJ1-1, with D possibly matching TRBD1 (5 bases). Trimming cost V 0 bases and J 3 bases, with 20 bases left between them. In germline, CDR1 is MGHRA, CDR2 YSYEKL. The CDR3 contains 18 residues.

This clonotype has at least ten counts. The rearrangement links TRBV7-2 to TRBJ2-2; tentatively, D is TRBD2 (5 bases). Germline CDR1 reads SGHTA; CDR2 reads FQGNSA. The CDR3 extends over 15 amino acids. V gave up 5 bases and J gave up 1 base, with 11 bases separating them. This CDR3 reads CASSRGPGNTGELFF. CDR3 in DNA: TGTGCCAGCAGCAGAGGGCCAGGGAACACCGGGGAGCTGTTTTTT. The whole variable domain, filled in from reference TRBV7-2 and TRBJ2-2, reads GAGVSQSPSNKVTEKGKDVELRCDPISGHTALYWYRQSLGQGLEFLIYFQGNSAPDKSGLPSDRFSAERTGGSVSTLTIQRTQQEDSAVYLCASSRGPGNTGELFFGEGSRLTVL.

This clonotype was detected ten times or more. The chain couples TRBV7-2 to TRBJ1-2; D gene uncertain. The CDR3 length is 13 residues. Trimming took 5 bases from V and 4 from J, leaving 11 bases between them. Germline V CDR1 and CDR2: SGHTA, FQGNSA. The CDR3: CASSPYTLYGYTF. In DNA form, the CDR3 reads TGTGCCAGCAGCCCGTACACTCTCTATGGCTACACCTTC.

V gene TRBV7-2 combines with J gene TRBJ2-5; TRBD2 matches at 14 bases. The germline V gene has CDR1 SGHTA and CDR2 FQGNSA. J lost 5 bases, V lost 5 bases, and 10 bases had no gene match. The CDR3 extends over 17 amino acids. The CDR3 spells CASSTRKTSGGAETQYF. As DNA, the CDR3 is TGTGCCAGCAGCACCCGGAAGACTAGCGGGGGGGCGGAGACCCAGTACTTC. The full variable domain, its missing parts supplied by reference TRBV7-2 and TRBJ2-5, is GAGVSQSPSNKVTEKGKDVELRCDPISGHTALYWYRQSLGQGLEFLIYFQGNSAPDKSGLPSDRFSAERTGGSVSTLTIQRTQQEDSAVYLCASSTRKTSGGAETQYFGPGTRLLVL.

This chain joins TRBV10-3 and TRBJ2-2, with D possibly being TRBD2 (6 bases). Germline V lookup: CDR1 ENHRY, CDR2 SYGVKD. V dropped 5 bases and J dropped 0 bases, with 25 bases sitting between them. This CDR3 has 20 amino acids. The CDR3 DNA sequence: TGTGCCATCAGTCAATGGGGGGAATCGGGAGTAGCGACGAACACCGGGGAGCTGTTTTTT. As protein: CAISQWGESGVATNTGELFF.